This T cell receptor (beta chain) was recovered during a study of circulating and synovial CD4+ cells in juvenile arthritis. The CDR3 covers 14 residues. V was shortened by 0 bases and J by 2 bases, with 7 bases between the two germline ends. Germline CDR1 reads GTSNPN; CDR2 reads SVGIG (reference sequence). This clone came up once. Its antigen remains unidentified. Profiling relied on immunoSEQ multiplex PCR, and the TCRdb table lists in-frame clones only, not all of them. Of around 32,000 clones listed, nearly 95% are singletons. Study-level points and caveats: Circulating pathogenic-like lymphocytes shared a substantially higher fraction of CDR3 sequences with synovium than bulk blood. Bulk blood CD4 samples held at least an order of magnitude more or fewer genomes than CPL.

The chain is built from TRBV30 and TRBJ2-2; D might be TRBD2 (6 bases). This receptor was taken from a human donor with juvenile idiopathic arthritis. The source material was CD4+ T cells from blood. The CDR3 sequence is CAWSVGTNTGELFF. Here the CDR3 DNA reads TGTGCCTGGAGTGTTGGGACTAACACCGGGGAGCTGTTTTTT. The variable domain in full, with the rest retrieved from reference TRBV30 and TRBJ2-2, is SQTIHQWPATLVQPVGSPLSLECTVEGTSNPNLYWYRQAAGRGLQLLFYSVGIGQISSEVPQNLSASRPQDRQFILSSKKLLLSDSGFYLCAWSVGTNTGELFFGEGSRLTVL.